This is a list of T cell receptor beta chains from one sample in a study of T cell repertoires in cytomegalovirus infection. TCRdb processed the reads anew with MiXCR; each CDR3 protein has one entry. The data show 310,000 or so distinct CDR3 sequences, about a quarter seen once. The sample was PBMCs. Receptor source: a human donor in good health (CMV status not recorded). Some clones in this sample may be carry-over from other donors' samples. Each CDR3 is given with its conserved first and last residue. D genes are given only for firm matches. Expanded clones are given a class, and other clones once, few, many or no size at all.

d_gene	v_gene	abundance	j_gene	CDR3nt	CDR3aa
TRBD1	TRBV5-6	many	TRBJ2-7	TGTGCCAGCAGCCCCTGGACAGGGAAACCCTACGAGCAGTACTTC	CASSPWTGKPYEQYF
.	TRBV12-3/TRBV12-4	few	TRBJ1-5	TGTGCCAGCAGTTTCAGGTTTGATCAGCCCCAGCATTTT	CASSFRFDQPQHF
.	TRBV30	.	TRBJ2-5	TGTGCCTGGAGTCTAGGAACGACAGTGCAAGAGACCCAGTACTTC	CAWSLGTTVQETQYF
TRBD2	TRBV5-1	few	TRBJ2-5	TGCGCCAGCAGCTTGGGGTCTAGCGGGCACCAAGAGACCCAGTACTTC	CASSLGSSGHQETQYF
TRBD2	TRBV6-5	.	TRBJ2-3	TGTGCCAGCAGTGGCTGGGAGGGATACACAGATACGCAGTATTTT	CASSGWEGYTDTQYF
.	TRBV2	many	TRBJ2-1	TGTGCCAGCCCCGGGTGGGGGGCCTCGAATGAGCAGTTCTTC	CASPGWGASNEQFF
.	TRBV2	few	TRBJ2-1	TGTGCCAGCGCCCGGGACCGGACTAACAATGAGCAGTTCTTC	CASARDRTNNEQFF
.	TRBV29-1	few	TRBJ2-1	TGCAGCATCCGGGACGGTTTGAACAATGAGCAGTTCTTC	CSIRDGLNNEQFF
TRBD1	TRBV11-2	.	TRBJ1-1	TGTGCCAGCAGCCCCGGGAGGGGGCACGTCCAGAACACTGAAGCTTTCTTT	CASSPGRGHVQNTEAFF
TRBD1	TRBV6-5	.	TRBJ1-1	TGTGCCAGCAGAAAGGACAGGGTCACTGAAGCTTTCTTT	CASRKDRVTEAFF